The 5 T cell receptor beta chains below come from one sample, sequenced in a study of shared clonotypes between healthy human individuals. Measured with immunoSEQ multiplex PCR; TCRdb has only the in-frame clones, and not every one. The sample carries about 2.4 million clones, just over 90% recorded once. Material: naive CD4+ T cells sorted from blood. This sample's subset: CD45RA+ positively selected. The origin of the receptors is a man younger than 30 in good health.

This sequence joins TRBV11-2 and TRBJ1-1; the D is unclear. This CDR3 has 13 residues. Deletions cut 5 bases from V and 11 bases from J, with 18 bases between. Germline-derived CDR1 and CDR2 are SGHAT and FQNNGV. The CDR3 loop is CASSLPGGVMAFF. DNA of the CDR3: TGTGCCAGCAGCCTACCAGGAGGTGTGATGGCTTTCTTT.

J is TRBJ2-2 and V is TRBV29-1, with D perhaps matching TRBD2 (5 bases). CDR1 is SQVTM and CDR2 is ANQGSEA in the germline V gene. V was shortened by 4 bases and J by 4 bases, with 19 bases between the two germline ends. This CDR3 spans 16 amino acids. The CDR3 coding sequence is TGCAGCGTTGGACAAGCGGCAGGAGGTCTCACCGGGGAGCTGTTTTTT. Residues: CSVGQAAGGLTGELFF.

This clone has only one observation. This sequence joins TRBV2 and TRBJ1-2; perhaps TRBD1 as D (5 bases). Between the trimmed V and J ends, which lost 8 bases and 8 bases, there was a span of 18 bases. This CDR3 is 13 amino acids long. Germline CDR1 and CDR2: SNHLY and FYNNEI. For the CDR3, the DNA is TGTGCCAGCGAAATAGGGACGACGGGAGGCTACACCTTC. This gives the protein CASEIGTTGGYTF.

Concerning this clone: Other DNA variants within this sample encode the same CDR3. This chain uses TRBV5-6 with TRBJ2-7; 10 nucleotides agree with TRBD1. Per the germline V gene, CDR1 is SGHDT and CDR2 is YYEEEE. The CDR3 runs to 15 residues. The junction had 8 bases not matched to a gene; V was cut back by 5 bases and J by 3 bases. The CDR3 DNA follows: TGTGCCAGCAGTCCCGGGACAGGGGTTAGCTACGAGCAGTACTTC. Translating it yields CASSPGTGVSYEQYF.

V gene TRBV6-1 combines with J gene TRBJ2-1; 8 bases agree with TRBD2. This CDR3 is 17 amino acids long. The J segment lost 2 bases and the V segment lost 2 bases, leaving 8 bases of the junction unmatched. Germline V gene lookup returns CDR1 MNHNS and CDR2 SASEGT. CDR3 bases: TGTGCCAGCAGTGAACCCCCCGGGGGGGCGCCCTACAATGAGCAGTTCTTC. This sequence encodes CASSEPPGGAPYNEQFF.